A single sample is the source of the 18 T cell receptor beta chains below, sequenced in a study of T cell clonality in common variable immunodeficiency. Libraries were prepared by immunoSEQ multiplex PCR; TCRdb keeps only in-frame clonotypes and omits some of them. Sampling found some 38,000 clones, none seen once. Input material: peripheral blood mononuclear cells. The source of these receptors is a person between 18 and 69 years old in good health.

The sample holds many counts of this clone. The CDR3 is cut off 3 residues early in the read; its end comes from the germline J gene. The V gene is TRBV18, the J gene TRBJ1-3; 7 positions agree with TRBD1. From germline, CDR1 is KGHSH and CDR2 LQKENI. This CDR3 spans 16 amino acids. The V and J ends lost 3 bases and 0 bases, in that order; junction bases with no gene match: 5. The CDR3 reads CASSPGQAPSGNTIYF. Incomplete CDR3 DNA: TGTGCCAGCTCACCCGGACAGGCCCCCTCTGGAAACACC.

This clone was detected ten times or more. CDR3 sequence: CASTITGGLGTEAFF. The DNA read from the CDR3 is TGTGCCAGCACCATTACAGGGGGCCTGGGCACTGAA. The gene calls are TRBV7-9 and TRBJ1-1, with 9 bases matching TRBD1. Read coverage stops 3 residues before the CDR3 terminus; the germline J gene supplies the remainder. V shed 7 bases and J 4 bases; nucleotides not matched to a gene: 10. This CDR3 is 15 amino acids long. Germline V lookup: CDR1 SEHNR, CDR2 FQNEAQ (reference sequence).

This clone was seen only a few times. With only one base between it and a far larger clone, this is likely a read error. The read terminates 3 residues ahead of where the CDR3 ends, so the germline J gene completes it. J is TRBJ1-1 and V is TRBV7-2; a possible D gene is TRBD1 (6 bases). The CDR3 is 14 amino acids. Germline V CDR1 and CDR2: SGHTA, FQGNSA. The CDR3 DNA, read in part, is TGTGCCAGCAGCTTAATTGCAAGGGACACTGGA. Translation: CASSLIARDTG. The full CDR3 protein is CASSLIARDTGAFF.

This clone appeared many times. The DNA ends 3 residues before the CDR3 does, and the rest of the CDR3 is filled in from the germline J gene. The V gene is TRBV19, the J gene TRBJ1-5; TRBD1 matches at 8 bases. V lost 9 bases to trimming and J lost 2 bases; unmatched junction nucleotides: 6. The CDR3 runs to 14 residues. Germline lookup yields CDR1 LNHDA and CDR2 SQIVND (reference sequence). The chain's CDR3 is CASTGTGGNQPQHF. Partial CDR3 DNA: TGTGCCAGCACAGGGACAGGAGGCAATCAGCCC. Variable domain in full (rest from reference TRBV19 and TRBJ1-5): DGGITQSPKYLFRKEGQNVTLSCEQNLNHDAMYWYRQDPGQGLRLIYYSQIVNDFQKGDIAEGYSVSREKKESFPLTVTSAQKNPTAFYLCASTGTGGNQPQHFGDGTRLSIL.

This clone rates as medium-sized. The part of the CDR3 DNA that was read is TGTGCCAGCAGCGTAGTTGGGGACAGGGCAGGCCATGAG. Residues: CASSVVGDRAGHE. The entire CDR3 reads CASSVVGDRAGHEQFF. V usage is TRBV9 and J usage is TRBJ2-1; 9 nucleotides match TRBD1. The CDR3 goes on 3 residues after the read ends, and that part is filled in from the germline J gene. With V trimmed by 0 bases and J by 8 bases, 9 bases remained unmatched. This CDR3 contains 16 residues. Germline CDR1 is SGDLS and CDR2 is YYNGEE.

Many counts were recorded for this clone. The read stops 3 residues short of the end of the CDR3; the missing end is completed from the germline J gene. The J gene is TRBJ1-4, the V gene TRBV7-2, with D possibly being TRBD1 (6 bases). This CDR3 is built from 14 residues. V was trimmed by 2 bases and J by 5 bases, leaving 9 bases between them. CDR1 and CDR2 (germline): SGHTA, FQGNSA. CDR3 sequence: CASSLSTGNEKLFF. The sequenced part of the CDR3 DNA is TGTGCCAGCAGCTTATCAACAGGGAATGAAAAA.

This clone was picked up many times. The CDR3 extends 3 residues past the end of the read, so its final part is completed from the germline J gene. The chain links TRBV19 to TRBJ1-1, with D possibly TRBD1 on 5 matching bases. Germline assignment: CDR1 LNHDA and CDR2 SQIVND (reference sequence). The length of the CDR3 is 15 residues. Between the trimmed V and J ends, which lost 6 bases and 1 base, there was a span of 15 bases. CDR3 residues: CASRDWGGGNTEAFF. CDR3 DNA, as far as it was read: TGTGCCAGTAGGGACTGGGGCGGGGGGAACACTGAA.

This clone came up many times. The germline gene is not matched at one end of the junction; a read error may be the cause. Coverage ceases 3 residues before the CDR3 finishes, and the germline J gene fills in the end. J is TRBJ1-1 and V is TRBV4-2; D is ambiguous. Germline assignment: CDR1 LGHNA and CDR2 YNFKEQ. This CDR3 region has 13 residues. The CDR3 DNA, read in part, is TGCGCCAGCAGCCAAACTCGAAGCACTGAA. Protein product: CASSQTRSTE. The full CDR3 is CASSQTRSTEAFF.

This clone was recorded many times. The CDR3 is cut off 3 residues early in the read; its end comes from the germline J gene. This sequence joins TRBV5-4 and TRBJ2-1; 10 positions match TRBD2. Trimming removed 3 bases from V and 6 bases from J; junction bases left unmatched: 6. From germline, CDR1 is SGHNT and CDR2 YYREEE (reference sequence). The CDR3 spans 15 residues. The sequenced CDR3 bases are TGTGCCAGCAGCTCTACTAGCGGGACAAGCAATGAG. Its protein is CASSSTSGTSNE. The entire CDR3 protein reads CASSSTSGTSNEQFF.

There are many counts of this clone. The read halts 3 residues ahead of the CDR3 end, with the missing end drawn from the germline J gene. The chain joins TRBV7-2 to TRBJ2-2; D not resolved. The CDR3 has 15 amino acids. V was clipped by 5 bases and J by 1 base, with 11 bases between them. The germline V gene has CDR1 SGHTA and CDR2 FQGNSA. CDR3 protein: CASSAVFGNTGELFF. The CDR3 bases that were read are TGTGCCAGCAGCGCCGTTTTCGGGAACACCGGGGAG.

This clone has at least ten counts. Other DNA variants within this sample encode the same CDR3. The CDR3 loop is CSARGQGYRKLFF. The sequenced part of the CDR3 DNA is TGCAGTGCTAGGGGGCAGGGGTACCGAAAA. V and J are TRBV20-1 and TRBJ1-4; perhaps TRBD1 as D (6 bases). The read halts 3 residues ahead of the CDR3 end, with the missing end drawn from the germline J gene. This CDR3 spans 13 amino acids. In germline, CDR1 is DFQATT, CDR2 SNEGSKA (reference sequence). Trimming cost V 3 bases and J 10 bases, with 15 bases left between them.

This clone was counted at least ten times. The CDR3 extends 3 residues past the end of the read, so its final part is completed from the germline J gene. The rearrangement joins TRBV2 to TRBJ1-2, with a tentative D call TRBD1 (5 bases). Germline lookup yields CDR1 SNHLY and CDR2 FYNNEI. Between the trimmed V and J ends, which lost 6 bases and 4 bases, there was a span of 9 bases. The length of the CDR3 is 12 residues. CDR3 DNA (partial): TGTGCCAGCAGGGGGCCAGGCTATGGC. This gives the protein CASRGPGYG. In full, the CDR3 reads CASRGPGYGYTF.

This clone appeared many times. The CDR3 reads CASSIGVGQGRSGELFF. The sequenced CDR3 bases are TGTGCCAGTAGTATAGGAGTGGGGCAGGGAAGGTCTGGGGAG. The chain links TRBV19 to TRBJ2-2, with D perhaps TRBD1 (5 bases). The CDR3 end falls 3 residues outside the read, so it is completed with the germline J gene. V lost 1 base and J 8 bases, leaving 20 bases between the germline ends. CDR1 is LNHDA, CDR2 SQIVND, per germline (reference sequence). This CDR3 comprises 17 residues.

This clone was recorded many times. The CDR3 goes on 3 residues after the read ends, and that part is filled in from the germline J gene. The gene calls are TRBV5-1 and TRBJ1-2; 7 bases align to TRBD1. Germline CDR1 and CDR2: SGHRS and YFSETQ. Trimming took 0 bases from V and 4 from J; bases not matched to a gene: 3. The CDR3 consists of 14 residues. The sequenced CDR3 bases are TGCGCCAGCAGCTTGGACAGGGGCGGCTATGGC. Its translation is CASSLDRGGYG. In full, the CDR3 reads CASSLDRGGYGYTF.

In its sample, this clone was seen many times. The read halts 3 residues ahead of the CDR3 end, with the missing end drawn from the germline J gene. The chain employs TRBV19 and TRBJ1-3; unclear D gene. V was cut by 1 base and J by 0 bases, with 16 bases left in between. The CDR3 totals 18 residues. Germline lookup yields CDR1 LNHDA and CDR2 SQIVND (reference sequence). This CDR3 reads CASSIVFRVRYSGNTIYF. The CDR3 bases that were read are TGTGCCAGTAGTATAGTTTTCCGCGTGCGATACTCTGGAAACACC.

This clone occurred many times. From the germline J gene comes the end of the CDR3, since the read stops 3 residues before it. The chain employs TRBV19 and TRBJ1-1, with 7 bases matching TRBD1. The CDR3 sequence is 17 residues long. Looked up from germline, CDR1 is LNHDA and CDR2 is SQIVND (reference sequence). V lost 4 bases and J lost 0; bases outside the gene matches: 11. CDR3 region: CASSTITTGRLNTEAFF. The sequenced part of the CDR3 DNA is TGTGCCAGTAGTACAATCACGACAGGGAGATTGAACACTGAA. The entire variable domain, with the rest obtained from reference TRBV19 and TRBJ1-1, is as follows: DGGITQSPKYLFRKEGQNVTLSCEQNLNHDAMYWYRQDPGQGLRLIYYSQIVNDFQKGDIAEGYSVSREKKESFPLTVTSAQKNPTAFYLCASSTITTGRLNTEAFFGQGTRLTVV.

A remark on this clone: The read gets to within 3 residues of the CDR3 end, and the germline J gene fills in the rest. The chain is built from TRBV19 and TRBJ1-1; 8 positions match TRBD1. The length of the CDR3 is 14 residues. Germline assignment: CDR1 LNHDA and CDR2 SQIVND (reference sequence). Losses at the gene ends were 5 bases for V and 4 bases for J; bases not matched to a gene: 6. The CDR3 reads CASSDRGEGTEAFF. The sequenced part of the CDR3 DNA is TGTGCCAGTAGTGACAGGGGAGAGGGCACTGAA.

This clone was detected ten times or more. The missing CDR3 end, 3 residues past where the read stops, is filled in from the germline J gene. The gene calls are TRBV19 and TRBJ2-7; TRBD1 is a possible D gene (6 bases). Germline CDR1 LNHDA, CDR2 SQIVND (reference sequence). The V end lost 8 bases, the J end lost 6 bases, and 17 bases lay between the germline ends. CDR3 length: 13 amino acids. The CDR3 DNA, read in part, is TGTGCCAGTCGAAAGTACCAGGGGTCCGAG. It yields the protein CASRKYQGSE. The full CDR3 reads CASRKYQGSEQYF.